What follows are 25 T cell receptor beta chains derived from one specimen sequenced in a study of spatial heterogeneity in lung cancer. The study, taken as a whole, reports: Intratumoral expanded alpha and beta TCR counts were found to track tumor mutation counts.

Antigens of these TCRs are unknown. TCRdb ran MiXCR on the 5' RACE reads and lists one entry per CDR3 protein. The profile shows more than 10,000 distinct CDR3 sequences, 5% to 6.5% of them singletons. Stated time point: sample taken at primary tumor resection. The sequencing here drew on lung tumor tissue, taken at surgery. The source of these receptors is a male donor with early-stage non-small cell lung cancer.

This clonotype showed up just a few times. The gene calls are TRBV6-5 and TRBJ1-5, with a weak D call TRBD1 (5 bases). With 8 bases removed from V and 1 base from J, the gap between germline ends came to 15 bases. The germline gives CDR1 MNHEY, CDR2 SVGAGI. The length of the CDR3 is 15 residues. The DNA of the CDR3 is TGTGCCAGCCGTCCGGGGGGGAAGAGCAATCAGCCCCAGCATTTT. Residues: CASRPGGKSNQPQHF.

This clonotype was detected ten times or more. Compared with germline, one end of the junction differs, possibly owing to a read error. J is TRBJ2-3 and V is TRBV24-1; 7 bases line up with TRBD1. The CDR3 has 16 residues. The germline CDR1 and CDR2 sequences are KGHDR and SFDVKD. CDR3: CATSANRGLGTNTQYF. CDR3 nucleotides: TGTGCCACCAGTGCGAACAGGGGATTGGGCACAAATACGCAGTATTTT.

Many counts were recorded for this clonotype. This chain joins TRBV2 and TRBJ2-7; D may be TRBD1 (5 bases). There are 13 residues in the CDR3. Trimming pared 6 bases from V and 3 bases from J, leaving 12 bases between. The V gene's germline CDR1 is SNHLY and CDR2 FYNNEI. The CDR3 region has the DNA TGTGCCAGCAGAGGAGTCAGGGACTACGAGCAGTACGTC. Protein product: CASRGVRDYEQYV.

The table lists this clonotype with many counts. This rearrangement joins TRBV2 to TRBJ2-3; no reliable D call. Trimming removed 3 bases at V and 1 base at J, with 14 bases between. CDR1 is SNHLY and CDR2 is FYNNEI in the germline V gene. CDR3 length: 16 residues. As DNA, the CDR3 is TGTGCCAGCAGTGACGGTGTGCTAATGCGCACAGATACGCAGTATTTT. Its translation: CASSDGVLMRTDTQYF.

This clonotype was detected ten times or more. The rearrangement joins TRBV27 to TRBJ2-7; D possibly corresponds to TRBD2 (5 bases). Trimming stripped 6 bases from V and 0 bases from J, with 15 bases between. CDR3 length: 15 amino acids. The germline gives CDR1 MNHEY, CDR2 SMNVEV (reference sequence). This CDR3 is CASSKALGGSYEQYV. CDR3 nucleotide sequence: TGTGCCAGCAGCAAAGCACTAGGAGGCTCCTACGAGCAGTACGTC.

This clonotype was found many times. The chain carries TRBV30 and TRBJ2-3; TRBD1 aligns across 10 bases. This CDR3 comprises 11 residues. The germline gives CDR1 GTSNPN, CDR2 SVGIG (reference sequence). Here the CDR3 reads CEGQGTDTQYF. The CDR3 DNA reads as TGTGAGGGACAGGGGACAGATACGCAGTATTTT.

This clonotype has at least ten counts. The genes are TRBV5-6 and TRBJ1-4; the D gene is possibly TRBD1 (6 bases). Germline CDR1 reads SGHDT; CDR2 reads YYEEEE. Deletions cut 5 bases from V and 6 bases from J, with 11 bases between. This CDR3 has 13 residues. The CDR3 bases are TGTGCCAGCAGACTGACAGGATATGAAAAACTGTTTTTT. Translation gives CASRLTGYEKLFF.

This clonotype was counted many times. The chain carries TRBV20-1 and TRBJ1-3; 8 nucleotides match TRBD1. Germline V CDR1 and CDR2: DFQATT, SNEGSKA (reference sequence). The V gene end was trimmed by 5 bases and the J gene end by 0 bases; junction bases not matched to a gene: 12. CDR3 size: 17 residues. This CDR3 reads CSASIPGQVFSGNTIYF. The CDR3 region has the DNA TGCAGTGCTTCAATACCGGGACAGGTTTTCTCTGGAAACACCATATATTTT.

This clonotype came up many times. This chain links TRBV4-3 with TRBJ1-6; D possibly corresponds to TRBD1 (5 bases). V was cut by 4 bases and J by 3 bases, with 10 bases left in between. Germline V gene lookup returns CDR1 LGHNA and CDR2 YSLEER. The CDR3 has 15 residues. The CDR3 sequence: CASSPGTVYNSPLHF. The CDR3 DNA reads TGCGCCAGCAGCCCAGGGACCGTCTATAATTCACCCCTCCACTTT.

Ten or more counts support this clonotype. The rearrangement uses TRBV7-2 and TRBJ1-3; 7 bases are a match to TRBD1. CDR1 and CDR2 from the germline V gene are SGHTA and FQGNSA. The CDR3 totals 15 residues. V lost 5 bases and J lost 0; bases outside the gene matches: 4. CDR3 in DNA: TGTGCCAGCAGCCCGGGACAGTCCTCTGGAAACACCATATATTTT. Translated, it gives CASSPGQSSGNTIYF.

This clonotype was counted ten times or more. The chain employs TRBV7-9 and TRBJ1-1; unclear D gene. Germline loops: CDR1 SEHNR, CDR2 FQNEAQ (reference sequence). V lost 2 bases, J lost 1 base, and 5 bases lay in between. CDR3 length: 13 residues. CDR3 coding DNA: TGTGCCAGCAGCTTACAGGCGAACACTGAAGCTTTCTTT. It translates to CASSLQANTEAFF.

This clonotype has at least ten counts. This rearrangement joins TRBV12-3 or TRBV12-4 to TRBJ2-5; TRBD1 agrees at 7 bases. This CDR3 is 16 amino acids long. Trimming removed 3 bases from V and 1 base from J; junction bases left unmatched: 8. The CDR3 protein is CASSFGTQGSQETQYF. In DNA, the CDR3 is TGTGCCAGCAGTTTTGGTACACAGGGGTCCCAAGAGACCCAGTACTTC.

This clonotype was counted ten times or more. The chain employs TRBV10-3 and TRBJ1-4; 9 bases align to TRBD1. V lost 6 bases and J lost 3; bases outside the gene matches: 8. The CDR3 covers 16 residues. Germline V gives CDR1 ENHRY, CDR2 SYGVKD. Here the CDR3 reads CAIRSDRGPSNEKLFF. The CDR3, as DNA: TGTGCCATCAGATCGGACAGGGGTCCGTCTAATGAAAAACTGTTTTTT.

By share of the sample, this clonotype is large (0.1 to 1%). The V call is TRBV20-1, the J call TRBJ2-7; unclear D gene. CDR1 is DFQATT and CDR2 is SNEGSKA in the germline V gene (reference sequence). V was cut by 0 bases and J by 4 bases, with 7 bases left in between. CDR3 length: 12 amino acids. CDR3 nucleotide sequence: TGCAGTGCTAGAGATACTTCGTACGAGCAGTACGTC. Translating gives CSARDTSYEQYV.

This clonotype was seen repeatedly, ten times or more. The genes are TRBV7-2 and TRBJ1-2; TRBD1 agrees at 7 bases. V was pared by 5 bases and J by 0 bases, with 12 bases of the junction left unmatched. The germline gives CDR1 SGHTA, CDR2 FQGNSA. CDR3 length: 17 amino acids. CDR3 sequence reads: CASSHPTGTQTNYGYTF. The CDR3 bases are TGTGCCAGCAGCCATCCGACAGGGACCCAGACTAACTATGGCTACACCTTC.

This chain connects TRBV18 to TRBJ1-1, with D tentatively TRBD1 (6 bases). V gave up 2 bases and J gave up 5 bases, with 12 bases separating them. The CDR3 consists of 14 residues. CDR1 is KGHSH and CDR2 is LQKENI in the germline V gene. CDR3 coding DNA: TGTGCCAGCTCACCAAATCAGGGGCGGACTGAAGCTTTCTTT. Its translation is CASSPNQGRTEAFF.

The V and J genes are TRBV3-1 and TRBJ2-1; TRBD2 matches at 14 bases. V lost 0 bases, J lost 7 bases, and 5 bases stayed unmatched. This CDR3 contains 17 residues. CDR1 is LGHDT and CDR2 is YNNKEL in the germline V gene (reference sequence). CDR3 in DNA: TGTGCCAGCAGCCAAGATGCGGGGACTAGCGGGAGAAATGAGCAGTTCTTC. This encodes CASSQDAGTSGRNEQFF.

This clonotype showed up many times. This chain links TRBV12-3 or TRBV12-4 with TRBJ1-2, with a possible D match to TRBD1 (5 bases). Trimming left V 6 bases short and J 0 bases short, with 11 bases between. The CDR3 sequence is 14 residues long. The CDR3 bases are TGTGCCAGCAGCTACAGGAAACCTAACTATGGCTACACCTTC. Amino acids: CASSYRKPNYGYTF.

In this sample, this clonotype turned up many times. The chain couples TRBV24-1 to TRBJ2-2; 7 nucleotides agree with TRBD2. Looked up from germline, CDR1 is KGHDR and CDR2 is SFDVKD. The CDR3 runs 17 residues. V was pared by 9 bases and J by 3 bases, with 15 bases of the junction left unmatched. CDR3 in DNA: TGTGCCACCTCTCATCCTAGCGGTCGAGGAGACACCGGGGAGCTGTTTTTT. Amino acids: CATSHPSGRGDTGELFF.

Here the CDR3 reads CATSRDHGANTEAFF. The CDR3, as DNA: TGTGCCACCAGCAGAGATCATGGGGCGAACACTGAAGCTTTCTTT. V usage is TRBV15 and J usage is TRBJ1-1; D might be TRBD1 (5 bases). The length of the CDR3 is 15 residues. The germline V gene encodes CDR1 LNHNV and CDR2 YYDKDF (reference sequence). Trimming shortened V by 0 bases and J by 1 base, and 9 bases separated the two germline ends.

This clonotype was picked up a small number of times. V is TRBV13 and J is TRBJ1-1; TRBD1 is a possible D gene (5 bases). Deletions cut 5 bases from V and 2 bases from J, with 9 bases between. The CDR3 has 13 amino acids. Germline V CDR1 and CDR2: PRHDT, FYEKMQ (reference sequence). CDR3 sequence: CASSVDTNTEAFF. The CDR3 region has the DNA TGTGCCAGCAGCGTGGACACAAACACTGAAGCTTTCTTT.

This clonotype was detected many times. The genes are TRBV19 and TRBJ1-5; D possibly corresponds to TRBD1 (5 bases). Per the germline V gene, CDR1 is LNHDA and CDR2 is SQIVND (reference sequence). The CDR3 is 14 amino acids. Trimming cost V 2 bases and J 7 bases, with 12 bases left between them. The CDR3 sequence is CASSIIAGNQPQHF. DNA for the CDR3: TGTGCCAGTAGTATAATCGCAGGGAACCAGCCCCAGCATTTT. The whole variable domain, filled in from reference TRBV19 and TRBJ1-5, reads DGGITQSPKYLFRKEGQNVTLSCEQNLNHDAMYWYRQDPGQGLRLIYYSQIVNDFQKGDIAEGYSVSREKKESFPLTVTSAQKNPTAFYLCASSIIAGNQPQHFGDGTRLSIL.

This clonotype was seen repeatedly, ten times or more. The chain couples TRBV7-8 to TRBJ2-2; D is ambiguous. Germline lookup yields CDR1 SGHVS and CDR2 FQNEAQ. This CDR3 region has 13 residues. The V and J ends lost 4 bases and 4 bases respectively, with 7 bases between them. The CDR3 sequence: CASSSLITGELFF. In DNA, the CDR3 is TGTGCCAGCAGCTCCTTGATCACCGGGGAGCTGTTTTTT.

Many counts were recorded for this clonotype. The chain combines TRBV20-1 with TRBJ1-2; D is unresolved. V was clipped by 4 bases and J by 4 bases, with 10 bases between them. Germline CDR1 reads DFQATT; CDR2 reads SNEGSKA (reference sequence). CDR3 length: 12 amino acids. DNA for the CDR3: TGCAGTGCTACGGGAGACACCTATGGCTACACCTTC. It yields the protein CSATGDTYGYTF.

This clonotype was found many times. The chain has TRBV27 and TRBJ2-7, with TRBD1 as a possible D gene (6 bases). Between the trimmed V and J ends, which lost 3 bases and 6 bases, there was a span of 15 bases. The germline V gene encodes CDR1 MNHEY and CDR2 SMNVEV (reference sequence). This CDR3 region has 14 residues. The CDR3 nucleotides read TGTGCCAGCAGTTTCCGATGGGACAAAGGCGAGCAGTACGTC. It yields the protein CASSFRWDKGEQYV.